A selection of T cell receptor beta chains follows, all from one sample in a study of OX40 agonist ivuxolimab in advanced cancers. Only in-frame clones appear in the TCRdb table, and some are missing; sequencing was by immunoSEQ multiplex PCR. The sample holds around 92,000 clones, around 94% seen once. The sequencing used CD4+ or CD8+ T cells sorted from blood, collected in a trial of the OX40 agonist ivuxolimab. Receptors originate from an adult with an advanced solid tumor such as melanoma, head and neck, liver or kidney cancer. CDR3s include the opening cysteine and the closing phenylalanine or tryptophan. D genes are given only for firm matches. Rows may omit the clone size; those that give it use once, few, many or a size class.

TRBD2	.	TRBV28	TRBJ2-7	TGTGCCAGCAGTTTCTGGACTAGCGGGAGGGGGCTTGGGGAGCAGTACTTC	CASSFWTSGRGLGEQYF
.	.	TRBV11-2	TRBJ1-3	TGTGCCAGCAGCTTCAGAAACACCATATATTTT	CASSFRNTIYF
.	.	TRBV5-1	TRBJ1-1	TGCGCCAGCAGCTCCGGGACGTTGAACACTGAAGCTTTCTTT	CASSSGTLNTEAFF
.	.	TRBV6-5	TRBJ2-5	TGTGCCAGCAGTTACTCCAGGAGTCAAGAGACCCAGTACTTC	CASSYSRSQETQYF
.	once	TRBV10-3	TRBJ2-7	TGTGCCATGGCCGGGGCTTTCTCCTACGAGCAGTACTTC	CAMAGAFSYEQYF
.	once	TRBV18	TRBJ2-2	TGTGCCAGCTCACCCCCGTCTCCAGTTGTAATCACCGGGGAGCTGTTTTTT	CASSPPSPVVITGELFF
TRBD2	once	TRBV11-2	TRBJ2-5	TGTGCCAGCAGCTTAGTGCCGGGGGGAGAGACCCAGTACTTC	CASSLVPGGETQYF
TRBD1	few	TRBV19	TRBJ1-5	TGTGCCAGTAAGCAGGGGGTTCAGCCCCAGCATTTT	CASKQGVQPQHF
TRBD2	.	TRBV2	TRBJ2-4	TGTGCCAGCAGCCGCAGCGGGACTACTCTAGCCAAAAACATTCAGTACTTC	CASSRSGTTLAKNIQYF
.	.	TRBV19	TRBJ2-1	TGTGCCAGTAGTATAGAGGGTTCCTCTTACAATGAGCAGTTCTTC	CASSIEGSSYNEQFF
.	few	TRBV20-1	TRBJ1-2	TGCAGTGCTATGGCGGGGGGCTACACCTTC	CSAMAGGYTF
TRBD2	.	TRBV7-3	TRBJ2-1	TGTGCCAGCAGCCCTAGCGGGAGGTACGATGAGCAGTTCTTC	CASSPSGRYDEQFF
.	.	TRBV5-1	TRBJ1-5	TGCGCCAGCAGCTTGGGGGGAGGCAATCAGCCCCAGCATTTT	CASSLGGGNQPQHF
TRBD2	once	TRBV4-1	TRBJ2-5	TGCGCCAGCAGCCACCTAGCGGAGCAAGAGACCCAGTACTTC	CASSHLAEQETQYF
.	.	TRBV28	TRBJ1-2	TGTGCCAGCAGTTTATCGGCGGGGAAGGCTAACTATGGCTACACCTTC	CASSLSAGKANYGYTF
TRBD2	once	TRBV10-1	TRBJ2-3	TGCGCCAGCAACCCGGGACTAGGGTCGACAGATACGCAGTATTTT	CASNPGLGSTDTQYF
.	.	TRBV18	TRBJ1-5	TGTGCCAGCTCACCCCGAAATCAGCCCCAGCATTTT	CASSPRNQPQHF
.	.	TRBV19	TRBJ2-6	TGTGCCAGTAGGCCAGGGCTCCCTGGGGCCAACGTCCTGACTTTC	CASRPGLPGANVLTF
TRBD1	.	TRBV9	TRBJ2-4	TGTGCCAGCAGCCCTGAAGGGACAGGGTGGGACATTCAGTACTTC	CASSPEGTGWDIQYF
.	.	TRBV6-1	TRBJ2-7	TGTGCCAGCAGAGAGAAATGGACGGGCTACGAGCAGTACTTC	CASREKWTGYEQYF
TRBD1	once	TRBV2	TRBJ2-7	TGTGCCAGCAGCGGACAGGGCACCTACGAGCAGTACTTC	CASSGQGTYEQYF
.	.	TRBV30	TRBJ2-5	TGTGCCTGGACGGTGGGGGAGACCCAGTACTTC	CAWTVGETQYF
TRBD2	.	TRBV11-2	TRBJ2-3	TGTGCCAGCAGCTCGATTCTAGCGGGGGGGCGGTATACGCAGTATTTT	CASSSILAGGRYTQYF
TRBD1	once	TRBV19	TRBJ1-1	TGTGCCAGTAGTATAGATAACCCGACTCGGACAGGGTGGAGGACTGAAGCTTTCTTT	CASSIDNPTRTGWRTEAFF
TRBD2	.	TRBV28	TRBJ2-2	TGTGCCAGCAACCCAATGGGACTAGCGGGGACTGCCCGGGAGCTGTTTTTT	CASNPMGLAGTARELFF
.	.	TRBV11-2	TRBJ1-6	TGTGCCAGCAGCCCCCGAAATAATTCACCCCTCCACTTT	CASSPRNNSPLHF
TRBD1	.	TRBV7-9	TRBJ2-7	TGTGCCAGCAGCTTCCGGGACAGGGGAGACGAGCAGTACTTC	CASSFRDRGDEQYF
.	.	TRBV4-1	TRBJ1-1	TGCGCCAGCAGGGAGATAAGGGGAAACACTGAAGCTTTCTTT	CASREIRGNTEAFF
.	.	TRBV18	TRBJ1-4	TGTGCCAGCTCACCGGAGGGGGTAATGGCCGAAAAACTGTTTTTT	CASSPEGVMAEKLFF
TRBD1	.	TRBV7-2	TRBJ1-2	TGTGCCAGCAGCTTAGCCCCAGGGGGGAACTATGGCTACACCTTC	CASSLAPGGNYGYTF
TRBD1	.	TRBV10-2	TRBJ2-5	TGCGCCAGCAGTGAGTCGCAGACAGGGGGGTACCAAGAGACCCAGTACTTC	CASSESQTGGYQETQYF
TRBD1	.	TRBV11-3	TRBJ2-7	TGTGCCAGCAGGCCGGACAGGGGATCTATTAGGGTCGAGCAGTACTTC	CASRPDRGSIRVEQYF
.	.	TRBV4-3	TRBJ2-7	TGCGCCAGCAGCGCCGCACGGGGGACCTCCTACGAGCAGTACTTC	CASSAARGTSYEQYF
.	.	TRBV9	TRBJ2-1	TGTGCCAGCAGCGTATTCGAGCGCGCCTACAATGAGCAGTTCTTC	CASSVFERAYNEQFF
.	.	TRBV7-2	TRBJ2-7	TGTGCCAGCAGCTTAGGGGTAGCAGGATACGAGCAGTACTTC	CASSLGVAGYEQYF
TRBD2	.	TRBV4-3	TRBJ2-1	TGCGCCAGCAGCCAAGATCAGACTAGCGGGAGTAAGTTCTTC	CASSQDQTSGSKFF
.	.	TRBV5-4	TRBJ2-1	TGTGCCAGCAGCTTGGGCATATACAACAATGAGCAGTTCTTC	CASSLGIYNNEQFF
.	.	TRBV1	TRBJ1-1	TGCACCAGCAGCCATGAAGTGGCTGAAGCTTTCTTT	CTSSHEVAEAFF
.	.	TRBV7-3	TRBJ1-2	TGTGCCAGCAGCTTAGGTGCGGAGTATGGCTACACCTTC	CASSLGAEYGYTF
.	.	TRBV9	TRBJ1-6	TGTGCCAGCAGCCCCCCAGAAATGACCAATTCACCCCTCCACTTT	CASSPPEMTNSPLHF
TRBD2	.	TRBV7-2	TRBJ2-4	TGTGCCAGCAGCCCACGTAGCGGGATGGCCAAAAACATTCAGTACTTC	CASSPRSGMAKNIQYF
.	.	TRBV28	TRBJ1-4	TGTGCCAGCAGTTTTTCTCGGTACAGTGAAAAACTGTTTTTT	CASSFSRYSEKLFF
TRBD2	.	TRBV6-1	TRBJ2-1	TGTGCCAGCAGTAGCGGGAGGGCCCCTTACAATGAGCAGTTCTTC	CASSSGRAPYNEQFF
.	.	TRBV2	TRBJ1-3	TGTGCCAGCAGTGTTACTTCAGGGGCGGGAAACACCATATATTTT	CASSVTSGAGNTIYF
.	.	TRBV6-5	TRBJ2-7	TGTGCCAGCAGTTACGGACACGCAAAATCCTACGAGCAGTACTTC	CASSYGHAKSYEQYF
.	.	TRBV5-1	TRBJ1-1	TGCGCCAGCAGCACAGAGAACACTGAAGCTTTCTTT	CASSTENTEAFF
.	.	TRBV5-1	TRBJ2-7	TGCGCCAGCAGCTTGGCCTTTGAACAGGGTCATCGCTACGAGCAGTACTTC	CASSLAFEQGHRYEQYF
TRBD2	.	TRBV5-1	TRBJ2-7	TGCGCCAGCAGCCCAGGACTAGCGGGAGCCGGGGAGCAGTACTTC	CASSPGLAGAGEQYF
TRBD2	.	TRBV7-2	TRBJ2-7	TGTGCCAGCAGCCTAGGCTTCGGGACTAGCGGGAGTTACGAGCAGTACTTC	CASSLGFGTSGSYEQYF
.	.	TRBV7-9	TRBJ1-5	TGTGCCAGCAGCTTAGGAAGTGGCCAGCCCCAGCATTTT	CASSLGSGQPQHF
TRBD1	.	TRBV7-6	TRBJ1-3	TGTGCCAGCAGCCCCCTGACAGGGCTTGGAAACACCATATATTTT	CASSPLTGLGNTIYF
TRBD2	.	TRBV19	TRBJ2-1	TGTGCCAGTAGTATCCAGCGGGAGTACAATGAGCAGTTCTTC	CASSIQREYNEQFF
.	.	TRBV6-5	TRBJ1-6	TGTGCCAGCAGTTACTCGGGGCATGATAATTCACCCCTCCACTTT	CASSYSGHDNSPLHF
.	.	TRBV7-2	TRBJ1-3	TGTGCCAGCAGCTTCGCGGCGGGGGTTTTCAACACCATATATTTT	CASSFAAGVFNTIYF
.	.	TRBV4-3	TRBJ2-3	TGCGCCAGCAGCCGAGGGACTCTAGCCGAAGAAGATACGCAGTATTTT	CASSRGTLAEEDTQYF
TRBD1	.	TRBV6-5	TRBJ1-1	TGTGCCAGCAGTTACGGCGGGACAGGCCCGAACACTGAAGCTTTCTTT	CASSYGGTGPNTEAFF
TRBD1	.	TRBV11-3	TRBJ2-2	TGTGCCAGCAGCGGATTCGGACAGGGGGCCGGGGAGCTGTTTTTT	CASSGFGQGAGELFF
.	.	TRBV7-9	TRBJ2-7	TGTGCCAGCAGCTTAAATCCGGGTCTCCCTTTTTACGAGCAGTACTTC	CASSLNPGLPFYEQYF
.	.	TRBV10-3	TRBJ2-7	TGTGCCATCAGCCGGGACACCCTCGAGCAGTACTTC	CAISRDTLEQYF
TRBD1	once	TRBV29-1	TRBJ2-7	TGCAGCGTTTCCCGTCTAGGACAGGGGGCCAACGAGCAGTACTTC	CSVSRLGQGANEQYF